A selection of T cell receptor beta chains follows, all from one sample in a study of OX40 agonist ivuxolimab in advanced cancers. Assay: immunoSEQ multiplex PCR; the TCRdb copy retains only in-frame clones and omits some. The table has around 62,000 clones, around 83% seen once; the top ten hold 2.4%. The material sequenced was CD4+ or CD8+ T cells sorted from blood, taken in a trial of the OX40 agonist ivuxolimab. Receptor source: an adult with an advanced solid tumor such as melanoma, head and neck, liver or kidney cancer. CDR3s include the opening cysteine and the closing phenylalanine or tryptophan. D genes are given only for firm matches. Expanded clones get a size class; other rows say once, few or many, or leave the size out.

J	size	V	D	DNA	CDR3
TRBJ2-6	NA	TRBV11-2	TRBD1	TGTGCCAGCAGCTTAATAGGGGGACAGGTATTCTCTGGGGCCAACGTCCTGACTTTC	CASSLIGGQVFSGANVLTF
TRBJ2-4	NA	TRBV7-9	TRBD1	TGTGCCAGCAGAAAGACAGGGGACAAAAACATTCAGTACTTC	CASRKTGDKNIQYF
TRBJ1-5	few	TRBV14	NA	TGTGCCAGCAGCCAAGAAACTGGCGACAGGCAGCCGAATTCGGGCAATCAGCCCCAGCATTTT	CASSQETGDRQPNSGNQPQHF
TRBJ1-1	NA	TRBV10-3	TRBD1	TGTGCCATCAGTGAGTCCACAGGGGCGTGGGGCACTGAAGCTTTCTTT	CAISESTGAWGTEAFF
TRBJ1-1	NA	TRBV7-6	NA	TGTGCCAGCAGCATTACGGACGCAGGGCTCATCGAAGCTTTCTTT	CASSITDAGLIEAFF
TRBJ1-3	once	TRBV5-1	TRBD1	TGCGCCAGCAGCACGACAGGGTCGGGAAACACCATATATTTT	CASSTTGSGNTIYF
TRBJ1-1	NA	TRBV28	NA	TGTGCCAGCAGTTCCGACCAATACTTTTCCGTTGAAGCTTTCTTT	CASSSDQYFSVEAFF
TRBJ2-7	NA	TRBV28	NA	TGTGCCAGCAGTTTGGGAGACTACGAGCAGTACTTC	CASSLGDYEQYF
TRBJ2-5	NA	TRBV6-1	TRBD2	TGTGCCAGCAGGTTAGCGGGGGCGCTCCAAGAGACCCAGTACTTC	CASRLAGALQETQYF
TRBJ1-5	NA	TRBV2	NA	TGTGCCAGCAGCCCAACCGGGACCTACAACCAGCCCCAGCATTTT	CASSPTGTYNQPQHF
TRBJ2-3	NA	TRBV4-1	TRBD2	TGCGCCAGCAGCCAAGGGTCTAGCGGGGGGAAAGATACGCAGTATTTT	CASSQGSSGGKDTQYF
TRBJ2-3	NA	TRBV6-1	TRBD2	TGTGCCAGCAGTCTAGCGGGGGCAGGGGGAGATACGCAGTATTTT	CASSLAGAGGDTQYF
TRBJ1-1	NA	TRBV28	NA	TGTGCCAGCAGTCCCTCCTACCGGGGGAACACTGAAGCTTTCTTT	CASSPSYRGNTEAFF
TRBJ2-3	NA	TRBV27	TRBD2	TGTGCCAGCACAGAGCGGGGGGGCCCGGATACGCAGTATTTT	CASTERGGPDTQYF
TRBJ1-2	NA	TRBV7-9	NA	TGTGCCAGCAGCTTATGGGACACCGACCCGTATGGCTACACCTTC	CASSLWDTDPYGYTF
TRBJ1-4	NA	TRBV19	NA	TGTGCCACCCGACTCGGGGAAAAACTGTTTTTT	CATRLGEKLFF
TRBJ1-1	few	TRBV6-6	TRBD1	TGTGCCAGCAGTCACGGACAGGGTCTCGCTGAAGCTTTCTTT	CASSHGQGLAEAFF
TRBJ1-3	NA	TRBV25-1	NA	TGTGCCAGCAGTGGGACGACCAGAAACACCATATATTTT	CASSGTTRNTIYF
TRBJ1-2	once	TRBV10-3	NA	TGTGCCATCAGTCCTGAACTCGTCTATGGCTACACCTTC	CAISPELVYGYTF
TRBJ1-2	NA	TRBV5-1	NA	TGCGCCAGCAGCGCCTCCGGAGTCAGGGACAACACCTTC	CASSASGVRDNTF
TRBJ1-2	once	TRBV2	TRBD1	TGTGCCAGCAGGCCGGACAGGGGTTTGATGAGGTACACCTTC	CASRPDRGLMRYTF
TRBJ2-7	NA	TRBV25-1	NA	TGTGCCAGCAGTGAATCCAGGGCCGGGGGCGAGCAGTACTTC	CASSESRAGGEQYF
TRBJ2-2	NA	TRBV5-1	TRBD2	TGCGCCAGCAGCGGCTCGGGACTAGCGGGGGGGCCCACCGGGGAGCTGTTTTTT	CASSGSGLAGGPTGELFF
TRBJ2-1	NA	TRBV7-2	NA	TGTGCCAGCAGCTTAGCGGCGGGTTTGGATGAGCAGTTCTTC	CASSLAAGLDEQFF
TRBJ2-3	NA	TRBV19	TRBD2	TGTGCCAGTAGTACTAGCGGGAGGTATGTCACAGATACGCAGTATTTT	CASSTSGRYVTDTQYF
TRBJ2-4	NA	TRBV4-1	NA	TGCGCCAGCAGTATTGAACGGGGCGGCAAAAACATTCAGTACTTC	CASSIERGGKNIQYF
TRBJ2-7	NA	TRBV7-9	NA	TGTGCCAGCAGCTTAGCTCAGGGACTTTTCTACGAGCAGTACTTC	CASSLAQGLFYEQYF
TRBJ1-1	NA	TRBV5-4	NA	TGTGCCGCCCAGTCGGGTATCCTGAACACTGAAGCTTTCTTT	CAAQSGILNTEAFF
TRBJ1-2	NA	TRBV18	TRBD1	TGTGCCAGCTCACCAACAGACAGGGGCCCCTATGGCTACACCTTC	CASSPTDRGPYGYTF
TRBJ2-7	NA	TRBV14	TRBD1	TGTGCCAGCAGCTCCCCCCCCAGGGGGAACTACGAGCAGTACTTC	CASSSPPRGNYEQYF
TRBJ1-1	NA	TRBV6-1	NA	TGTGCCAGCACTGGGACCATGAACACTGAAGCTTTCTTT	CASTGTMNTEAFF
TRBJ2-5	NA	TRBV5-1	TRBD2	TGCGCCAGCAGCTTGGCCAGCGGGGACGGGGAGACCCAGTACTTC	CASSLASGDGETQYF
TRBJ2-7	NA	TRBV18	NA	TGTGCCAGCTCACCACCGAGGGGCCGAGGGAACGAGCAGTACTTC	CASSPPRGRGNEQYF
TRBJ2-3	NA	TRBV11-3	NA	TGTGCCAGCAGCGCGGGTGGAGGGCCAACAGATACGCAGTATTTT	CASSAGGGPTDTQYF
TRBJ1-5	NA	TRBV10-2	TRBD1	TGCGCCAGCAGTGGTCCGGGACAGAATCAGCCCCAGCATTTT	CASSGPGQNQPQHF
TRBJ1-6	few	TRBV9	TRBD1	TGTGCCAGCAGCGTAGATTCGACAGGGAGAGGATCACCCCTCCACTTT	CASSVDSTGRGSPLHF
TRBJ2-5	NA	TRBV18	TRBD2	TGTGCCAGCTCACCCCCGGGACTAGCAAACCAAGAGACCCAGTACTTC	CASSPPGLANQETQYF
TRBJ2-7	NA	TRBV7-9	TRBD1	TGTGCCAGCAGCTGGGACAGGGCCCTTTACGAGCAGTACTTC	CASSWDRALYEQYF
TRBJ2-3	NA	TRBV2	TRBD1	TGTGCCAGCAGTGCAGACAGGGGGGACACAGATACGCAGTATTTT	CASSADRGDTDTQYF
TRBJ2-5	NA	TRBV7-9	TRBD1	TGTGCCAGCAGCTCCGTGGGGCAGGGGGCTCGCAATGGGGAGACCCAGTACTTC	CASSSVGQGARNGETQYF
TRBJ2-3	NA	TRBV5-1	NA	TGCGCCAGCAGCTTGGCTGGAAGCACAGATACGCAGTATTTT	CASSLAGSTDTQYF
TRBJ1-4	NA	TRBV9	TRBD1	TGTGCCAGCAGCAACGCGATTACAGGGGCCGGAAAACTGTTTTTT	CASSNAITGAGKLFF
TRBJ2-1	NA	TRBV5-1	TRBD2	TGCGCCAGCAGCTTTAGCGGGAGCTCCTACAATGAGCAGTTCTTC	CASSFSGSSYNEQFF
TRBJ2-7	medium-sized	TRBV19	NA	TGTGCCAGTAGTACCGGACGGGGACAAGCAGGCTTTTACGAGCAGTACTTC	CASSTGRGQAGFYEQYF
TRBJ1-1	NA	TRBV10-1	NA	TGCGCCAGCAGTGAAGAGGGCACTGAAGCTTTCTTT	CASSEEGTEAFF
TRBJ2-4	NA	TRBV13	NA	TGTGCCAGCAGCTTAGGACTTGACAGGTGGGATCTAGCCAAAAACATTCAGTACTTC	CASSLGLDRWDLAKNIQYF
TRBJ2-7	NA	TRBV5-5	TRBD1	TGTGCCAGCAGCTGGGACAGGCAACTGAACGAGCAGTACTTC	CASSWDRQLNEQYF
TRBJ2-5	NA	TRBV2	TRBD2	TGTGCCAGCAGAAGGACTAGCGGGGGGCTGGGAGAGACCCAGTACTTC	CASRRTSGGLGETQYF
TRBJ2-5	NA	TRBV7-6	TRBD1	TGTGCCAGCAGCTTAGAGGGGGCACAAGAGTTGACCCAGTACTTC	CASSLEGAQELTQYF
TRBJ2-7	NA	TRBV19	NA	TGTGCCAGTAGTATAGAAACCGGGCGGGCGAGCGAGCAGTACTTC	CASSIETGRASEQYF
TRBJ1-4	NA	TRBV6-6	NA	TGTGCCAGCTCAGGGGAGGAGGAAAAACTGTTTTTT	CASSGEEEKLFF
TRBJ1-5	NA	TRBV5-1	TRBD1	TGCGCCAGCAGCTTGGATGGACAGGGGAATCAGCCCCAGCATTTT	CASSLDGQGNQPQHF
TRBJ2-1	NA	TRBV5-4	NA	TGTGCCAGCAGCTTAGATCGGGGCTCCTACAATGAGCAGTTCTTC	CASSLDRGSYNEQFF